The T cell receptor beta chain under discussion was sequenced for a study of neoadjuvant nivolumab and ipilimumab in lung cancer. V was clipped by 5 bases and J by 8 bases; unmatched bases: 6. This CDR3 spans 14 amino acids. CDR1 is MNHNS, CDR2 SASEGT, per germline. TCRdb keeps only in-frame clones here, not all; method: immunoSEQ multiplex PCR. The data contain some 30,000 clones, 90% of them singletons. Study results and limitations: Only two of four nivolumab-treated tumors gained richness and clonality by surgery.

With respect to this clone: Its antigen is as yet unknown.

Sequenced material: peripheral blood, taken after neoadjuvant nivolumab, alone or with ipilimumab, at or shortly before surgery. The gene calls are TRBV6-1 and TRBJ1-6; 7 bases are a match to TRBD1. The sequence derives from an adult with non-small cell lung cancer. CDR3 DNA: TGTGCCAGCAGTCAGGACAGGACCGATTCACCCCTCCACTTT. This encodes CASSQDRTDSPLHF.